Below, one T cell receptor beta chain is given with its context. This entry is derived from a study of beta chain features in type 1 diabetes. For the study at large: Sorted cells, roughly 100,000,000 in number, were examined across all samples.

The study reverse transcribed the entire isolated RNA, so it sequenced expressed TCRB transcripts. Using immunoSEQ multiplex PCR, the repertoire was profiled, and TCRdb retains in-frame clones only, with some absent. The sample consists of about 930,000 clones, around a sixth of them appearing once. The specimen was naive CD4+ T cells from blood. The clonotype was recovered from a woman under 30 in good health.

The DNA for the CDR3 is TGTGCCAGCAGCATGACCGGGACAATCAACGAGCAGTACTTC. Protein: CASSMTGTINEQYF. The V call is TRBV25-1, the J call TRBJ2-7, with D maybe TRBD1 (6 bases). CDR3 length equals 14 residues. Germline-derived CDR1 and CDR2 are MGHDK and SYGVNS. V was pared by 6 bases and J by 5 bases, with 17 bases between.